This T cell receptor beta chain was obtained from a study of cytomegalovirus exposure and HLA in healthy donors. Findings and caveats of the study: Investigators reported fewer than 200 TCR beta chains as tied to cytomegalovirus.

This CDR3 contains 16 residues. In germline, CDR1 is MNHNS, CDR2 SASEGT. The V segment lost 0 bases and the J segment 4 bases; nucleotides outside the gene matches: 5. The primer mix had 60 Vbeta and 13 Jbeta primers. Some clones are missing from TCRdb's copy, which holds only in-frame ones; the method was immunoSEQ multiplex PCR. Of fewer than 70,000 clones listed, roughly 68% are singletons. Donors counted as nominally healthy when sampled, yet unrecorded immune exposures were likely. This clone was seen only a few times. Antigen unknown. The receptor's source is a woman aged 60-75 years in good health and CMV-seropositive. This sequence joins TRBV6-1 and TRBJ1-1; 10 nucleotides match TRBD1. Sample: PBMCs. The CDR3 nucleotides read TGTGCCAGCAGTGAAGCGACAGGGGGCTTAGCCACTGAAGCTTTCTTT. Residues: CASSEATGGLATEAFF.